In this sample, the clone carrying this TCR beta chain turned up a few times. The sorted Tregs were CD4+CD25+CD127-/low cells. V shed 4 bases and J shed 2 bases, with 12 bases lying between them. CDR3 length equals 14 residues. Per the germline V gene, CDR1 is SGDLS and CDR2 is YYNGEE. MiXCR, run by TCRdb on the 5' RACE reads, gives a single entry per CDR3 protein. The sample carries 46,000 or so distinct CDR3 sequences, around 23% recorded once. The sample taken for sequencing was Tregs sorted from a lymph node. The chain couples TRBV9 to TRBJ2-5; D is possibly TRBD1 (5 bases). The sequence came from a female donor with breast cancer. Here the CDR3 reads CASSSHRQQETQYF. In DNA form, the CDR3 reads TGTGCCAGCAGCTCCCACCGACAGCAAGAGACCCAGTACTTC.